These 20 T cell receptor beta chains share one sample of origin, sequenced in a study of PD-1 blockade in classical Hodgkin lymphoma. Each patient experienced a relapse that followed autologous stem cell transplantation, and brentuximab vedotin exposure varied. TCRdb's table, derived via immunoSEQ multiplex PCR, lists solely in-frame clones and lacks some. The sample shows over 50,000 clones, approximately 81% of them seen only once. Sample: peripheral blood mononuclear cells (PBMCs), taken at baseline. These receptors were collected from a human donor with classical Hodgkin lymphoma.

CDR3 amino acids: CASSLVPSVNNEQFF. In DNA, the CDR3 is TGCGCCAGCAGCTTGGTGCCTAGCGTGAACAATGAGCAGTTCTTC. The rearrangement links TRBV5-1 to TRBJ2-1; D perhaps matches TRBD2 (6 bases). This CDR3 region has 15 residues. CDR1 is SGHRS, CDR2 YFSETQ, per germline. Trimming removed 0 bases at V and 5 bases at J, with 12 bases between.

The rearrangement uses TRBV11-2 and TRBJ1-1; unclear D gene. Germline CDR1 SGHAT, CDR2 FQNNGV. The CDR3 contains 15 residues. V gave up 0 bases and J gave up 5 bases, with 13 bases separating them. For the CDR3, the DNA is TGTGCCAGCAGCTTAGATCCTGGCGTTTGGACTGAAGCTTTCTTT. Protein: CASSLDPGVWTEAFF.

The chain joins TRBV30 to TRBJ2-7, with 7 bases matching TRBD1. CDR3 length: 11 residues. V lost 4 bases, J lost 7 bases, and 4 bases stayed unmatched. CDR1 is GTSNPN and CDR2 is SVGIG in the germline V gene (reference sequence). The CDR3: CAWNRGEEQYV. In nucleotides, the CDR3 is TGTGCCTGGAACAGGGGAGAAGAGCAGTACGTC.

As regards this clone: This may be a read error, as it is one base from a much larger clone. This sequence joins TRBV4-1 and TRBJ2-2; D possibly matches TRBD1 or TRBD2 (6 bases each). Germline-derived CDR1 and CDR2 are MGHRA and YSYEKL. This CDR3 contains 18 residues. V was pared by 3 bases and J by 4 bases, with 21 bases between. The CDR3 protein is CASSHGGGTPPFTGELFF. The CDR3 bases are TGCGCCAGCAGCCATGGGGGCGGGACCCCCCCCTTCACCGGGGAGCTGTTTTTT.

The CDR3 DNA reads TGTGCCAGCAGCGTAGGGGGTAATAGCGGGAGGGCATACAATGAGCAGTTCTTC. This sequence encodes CASSVGGNSGRAYNEQFF. The chain links TRBV9 to TRBJ2-1; TRBD2 aligns across 11 bases. Germline V gene sequence: CDR1 SGDLS, CDR2 YYNGEE. The CDR3 spans 18 residues. V dropped 0 bases and J dropped 4; count of bases not matched to a gene: 9.

The table lists this clone with many counts. This chain uses TRBV6-6 with TRBJ2-7, with D possibly TRBD2 on 5 matching bases. V gave up 0 bases and J gave up 2 bases, with 14 bases separating them. The CDR3 has 16 amino acids. From germline, CDR1 is MNHNY and CDR2 SVGAGI (reference sequence). CDR3 coding DNA: TGTGCCAGCAGTTACTCGACGGGAAGGTCGACCTACGAGCAGTACGTC. Amino acids: CASSYSTGRSTYEQYV.

CDR3 region: CASSYGLNQPQHF. Written as DNA, the CDR3 is TGTGCCAGCAGCTACGGTCTCAATCAGCCCCAGCATTTT. The V gene is TRBV7-2, the J gene TRBJ1-5, with D unresolved. Per the germline V gene, CDR1 is SGHTA and CDR2 is FQGNSA. Trimming pared 4 bases from V and 3 bases from J, leaving 7 bases between. There are 13 residues in the CDR3. Variable domain in full (rest from reference TRBV7-2 and TRBJ1-5): GAGVSQSPSNKVTEKGKDVELRCDPISGHTALYWYRQSLGQGLEFLIYFQGNSAPDKSGLPSDRFSAERTGGSVSTLTIQRTQQEDSAVYLCASSYGLNQPQHFGDGTRLSIL.

The table lists this clone with a count of one. The rearrangement links TRBV5-8 to TRBJ2-7; D is unresolved. Germline V CDR1 and CDR2: SGHTS, YDEGEE. Trimming cost V 1 base and J 5 bases, with 16 bases left between them. The CDR3 runs 15 residues. In DNA, the CDR3 is TGTGCCAGCAGCTTGTCCCTGCTCGAGTCGGACGAGCAGTACGTC. Its protein is CASSLSLLESDEQYV.

This chain joins TRBV6-5 and TRBJ2-3; 8 bases align to TRBD2. The CDR3 spans 14 residues. Trimming cost V 8 bases and J 1 base; bases outside gene matches: 5. CDR1 is MNHEY and CDR2 is SVGAGI in the germline V gene. DNA for the CDR3: TGTGCCAGCCGCCGAGCGGGAGGCACAGATACGCAGTATTTT. As protein: CASRRAGGTDTQYF.

The chain combines TRBV12-5 with TRBJ2-5; possible D gene TRBD1, 5 bases. Germline lookup yields CDR1 LGHNT and CDR2 FRNRAP. Trimming stripped 4 bases from V and 1 base from J, with 10 bases between. The CDR3 extends over 14 amino acids. CDR3 DNA: TGTGCTAGTGGTTCGGACACCCGCCAAGAGACCCAGTACTTC. Amino acids: CASGSDTRQETQYF.

The chain is built from TRBV7-2 and TRBJ2-2; 9 bases align to TRBD2. Trimming cost V 3 bases and J 0 bases; bases outside gene matches: 8. CDR3 size: 18 residues. The V gene's germline CDR1 is SGHTA and CDR2 FQGNSA. The CDR3 DNA reads as TGTGCCAGCAGCTTGTGGGGACTAGCACTCGCGAACACCGGGGAGCTGTTTTTT. Translating gives CASSLWGLALANTGELFF. Drawing the rest from reference TRBV7-2 and TRBJ2-2, the complete variable domain is GAGVSQSPSNKVTEKGKDVELRCDPISGHTALYWYRQSLGQGLEFLIYFQGNSAPDKSGLPSDRFSAERTGGSVSTLTIQRTQQEDSAVYLCASSLWGLALANTGELFFGEGSRLTVL.

Here the CDR3 DNA reads TGTGCCAGCTCACCGGTGGGGGGTCACGAAAAACTGTTTTTT. Protein product: CASSPVGGHEKLFF. The V gene is TRBV18, the J gene TRBJ1-4, with D maybe TRBD1 (5 bases). V was clipped by 3 bases and J by 8 bases, with 13 bases between them. The CDR3 runs 14 residues. CDR1 and CDR2 from the germline V gene are KGHSH and LQKENI.

This rearrangement joins TRBV5-8 to TRBJ1-1; D perhaps matches TRBD1 (6 bases). The length of the CDR3 is 13 residues. The germline V gene encodes CDR1 SGHTS and CDR2 YDEGEE. The V gene lost 1 base and the J gene lost 8 bases, with 12 bases spanning the gap. CDR3 residues: CASSLFPGAEAFF. As DNA, the CDR3 is TGTGCCAGCAGCTTGTTTCCAGGGGCCGAAGCTTTCTTT.

CDR3 sequence (DNA): TGTGCCAGCACCAGGGGGGACACGGGCACTGAAGCTTTCTTT. Residues: CASTRGDTGTEAFF. The chain couples TRBV11-1 to TRBJ1-1, with 7 bases identical to TRBD1. Trimming removed 7 bases from V and 4 bases from J; junction bases left unmatched: 9. This CDR3 comprises 14 residues. Germline lookup yields CDR1 SGHAT and CDR2 FQDESV (reference sequence).

V usage is TRBV10-3 and J usage is TRBJ2-2; TRBD1 matches at 9 bases. The junction had 6 bases not matched to a gene; V was cut back by 6 bases and J by 7 bases. Looked up from germline, CDR1 is ENHRY and CDR2 is SYGVKD. CDR3 length: 14 amino acids. This chain's CDR3 is CAISPDRGFGELFF. DNA for the CDR3: TGTGCCATCAGCCCGGACAGGGGATTCGGGGAGCTGTTTTTT.

J is TRBJ1-2 and V is TRBV15; 9 bases match TRBD1. The CDR3 is made up of 19 amino acids. Trimming cost V 0 bases and J 2 bases; bases outside gene matches: 13. Germline V CDR1 and CDR2: LNHNV, YYDKDF (reference sequence). This chain's CDR3 is CATSREKGSTGGANYGYTF. The CDR3 coding sequence is TGTGCCACCAGCAGAGAAAAGGGGTCAACAGGGGGCGCCAACTATGGCTACACCTTC.

CDR3 DNA sequence: TGTGCCAGCAGTGCCTTGACCGGGACAGGGGGCACTGAAGCTTTCTTT. Its protein is CASSALTGTGGTEAFF. V is TRBV6-1 and J is TRBJ1-1, with TRBD1 matching 11 bases. This CDR3 has 16 residues. Germline assignment: CDR1 MNHNS and CDR2 SASEGT. V lost 4 bases, J lost 4 bases, and 8 bases stayed unmatched.

The chain combines TRBV18 with TRBJ2-7; D may be TRBD1 (6 bases). CDR3 length equals 15 residues. The V and J ends lost 5 bases and 0 bases respectively, with 14 bases between them. Looked up from germline, CDR1 is KGHSH and CDR2 is LQKENI. CDR3: CASSSDDRSSYEQYF. The CDR3 DNA sequence: TGTGCCAGCTCATCAGACGACAGGAGCTCCTACGAGCAGTACTTC.

The chain combines TRBV7-2 with TRBJ1-6; the match to TRBD1 covers 11 bases. There are 16 residues in the CDR3. Germline V gene sequence: CDR1 SGHTA, CDR2 FQGNSA. Trimming took 5 bases from V and 10 from J; bases not matched to a gene: 10. CDR3 bases: TGTGCCAGCAGCCGGATACCGGGACAGGGGGACTCACCCCTCCACTTT. It is translated as CASSRIPGQGDSPLHF.

CDR3 nucleotides: TGTGCCTGGAGTTATATAGGGGGGGGCTACACCTTC. This encodes CAWSYIGGGYTF. The V gene is TRBV30, the J gene TRBJ1-2; D might be TRBD1 (6 bases). Germline-derived CDR1 and CDR2 are GTSNPN and SVGIG (reference sequence). Trimming pared 2 bases from V and 8 bases from J, leaving 12 bases between. The CDR3 runs to 12 residues. Complete variable domain (other parts from reference TRBV30 and TRBJ1-2): SQTIHQWPATLVQPVGSPLSLECTVEGTSNPNLYWYRQAAGRGLQLLFYSVGIGQISSEVPQNLSASRPQDRQFILSSKKLLLSDSGFYLCAWSYIGGGYTFGSGTRLTVV.